Presented here are 16 T cell receptor beta chains from one specimen sequenced in a study of T cells after yellow fever vaccination. TCRdb independently ran MiXCR on the 5' RACE reads; one entry per CDR3 protein. This sample has some 390,000 distinct CDR3 sequences, with approximately 6% found just once. Here the sequenced sample was PBMCs, taken 5 days after the yellow fever booster vaccination. These receptors were collected from a man between 25 and 39 years old who received the YFV17D yellow fever vaccine.

This clonotype was observed many times. This chain connects TRBV7-6 to TRBJ2-1; 7 bases map to TRBD2. Looked up from germline, CDR1 is SGHVS and CDR2 is FNYEAQ. The CDR3 is 17 amino acids. The V and J ends lost 5 bases and 6 bases, in that order; junction bases with no gene match: 16. The CDR3 here is CASSPNGLAETTNEQFF. Written as DNA, the CDR3 is TGTGCCAGCAGCCCTAACGGCCTAGCGGAGACTACCAATGAGCAGTTCTTC.

This chain joins TRBV20-1 and TRBJ2-5; D is perhaps TRBD1 (7 bases). Trimming pared 0 bases from V and 5 bases from J, leaving 10 bases between. The V gene's germline CDR1 is DFQATT and CDR2 SNEGSKA (reference sequence). The length of the CDR3 is 13 residues. This CDR3 is CSARDQGGETQYF. CDR3 nucleotide sequence: TGCAGTGCTAGAGATCAGGGGGGTGAGACCCAGTACTTC.

This clonotype occurred a few times. This chain connects TRBV20-1 to TRBJ2-3, with 16 bases matching TRBD2. J lost 5 bases, V lost 3 bases, and 5 bases had no gene match. This CDR3 region has 16 residues. Looked up from germline, CDR1 is DFQATT and CDR2 is SNEGSKA (reference sequence). The CDR3 protein is CSARGLAGGPGDTQYF. DNA of the CDR3: TGCAGTGCTAGGGGACTAGCGGGAGGGCCGGGAGATACGCAGTATTTT.

The chain combines TRBV18 with TRBJ2-5; 8 bases map to TRBD2. This CDR3 contains 16 residues. Trimming at V came to 0 bases and at J to 6 bases, leaving 9 bases not matched to a gene. CDR1 and CDR2 from the germline V gene are KGHSH and LQKENI. CDR3 in DNA: TGTGCCAGCTCACCACCCCCAGCGGGAGCTGGTAAGACCCAGTACTTC. Encoded protein: CASSPPPAGAGKTQYF.

This clonotype occurred a few times. The chain uses TRBV6-5 and TRBJ2-1; 8 bases are a match to TRBD2. Looked up from germline, CDR1 is MNHEY and CDR2 is SVGAGI. V lost 0 bases to trimming and J lost 6 bases; unmatched junction nucleotides: 10. This CDR3 comprises 17 residues. The CDR3 bases are TGTGCCAGCAGTTACTCCCTAGCGGGTACTTCTACCAATGAGCAGTTCTTC. It translates to CASSYSLAGTSTNEQFF.

This clonotype was seen more than once but under ten times. This chain joins TRBV4-3 and TRBJ2-1; D not certain. Trimming removed 6 bases from V and 0 bases from J, with 12 bases in between. The CDR3 sequence is 15 residues long. CDR1 is LGHNA and CDR2 is YSLEER in the germline V gene. CDR3 region: CASSPDASSYNEQFF. The CDR3 DNA is TGCGCCAGCAGTCCCGACGCCAGCTCCTACAATGAGCAGTTCTTC.

This clonotype showed up just a few times. This chain joins TRBV18 and TRBJ1-5; D is perhaps TRBD1 (5 bases). Germline V gene lookup returns CDR1 KGHSH and CDR2 LQKENI. This CDR3 contains 12 residues. V lost 10 bases, J lost 3 bases, and 10 bases lay in between. CDR3 loop: CATAGDNQPQHF. The CDR3 coding sequence is TGTGCCACGGCGGGGGACAATCAGCCCCAGCATTTT.

This clonotype was observed a handful of times. The genes are TRBV7-2 and TRBJ1-2; possible D gene TRBD1, 6 bases. CDR1 and CDR2 from the germline V gene are SGHTA and FQGNSA. V was cut by 5 bases and J by 8 bases, with 18 bases left in between. This CDR3 contains 14 residues. The CDR3 region has the DNA TGTGCCAGCAGCATTACAGGGTCCCCGGGGGGCTACACCTTC. Translation: CASSITGSPGGYTF.

Ten or more counts support this clonotype. This chain uses TRBV5-1 with TRBJ2-4, with D possibly being TRBD1 (7 bases). Germline V gives CDR1 SGHRS, CDR2 YFSETQ. Trimming took 5 bases from V and 0 from J, leaving 12 bases between them. The CDR3 loop spans 15 amino acids. As DNA, the CDR3 is TGCGCCAGCAGTCGACAGGGACTAGCCAAAAACATTCAGTACTTC. This sequence encodes CASSRQGLAKNIQYF.

The sample holds many counts of this clonotype. This CDR3 is CASSGASGNTIYF. CDR3 DNA sequence: TGTGCCAGCAGCGGAGCCTCTGGAAACACCATATATTTT. This chain links TRBV21-1 with TRBJ1-3. TRBV21-1 is deemed a pseudogene. The CDR3 has 13 amino acids.

The chain joins TRBV7-8 to TRBJ2-2; 8 bases match TRBD1. The CDR3 covers 18 residues. CDR1 and CDR2 (germline): SGHVS, FQNEAQ. V shed 1 base, J shed 6 bases, and the junction held 13 bases outside the gene matches. The CDR3 reads CASSLGTGGSLLAGELFF. The CDR3 DNA is TGTGCCAGCAGCTTAGGAACAGGGGGTAGTCTTTTGGCCGGGGAGCTGTTTTTT.

There are a few counts of this clonotype. CDR3 coding DNA: TGTGCCAGCGGCGACTCAGGGATAACTAATGAAAAACTGTTTTTT. Translation: CASGDSGITNEKLFF. The chain carries TRBV6-1 and TRBJ1-4, with D possibly matching TRBD1 (5 bases). In germline, CDR1 is MNHNS, CDR2 SASEGT. This CDR3 spans 15 amino acids. V shed 8 bases and J shed 1 base, with 14 bases lying between them.

This clonotype was found a few times. The J gene is TRBJ2-7, the V gene TRBV7-9; tentatively, D is TRBD1 (6 bases). This CDR3 has 14 amino acids. V was trimmed by 0 bases and J by 2 bases, leaving 8 bases between them. Germline-derived CDR1 and CDR2 are SEHNR and FQNEAQ (reference sequence). CDR3 sequence: CASSLAGHAYEQYF. The CDR3 bases are TGTGCCAGCAGCTTAGCGGGACATGCCTACGAGCAGTACTTC.

The chain is built from TRBV25-1 and TRBJ2-7, with TRBD1 matching over 7 bases. Germline V gene sequence: CDR1 MGHDK, CDR2 SYGVNS. The V gene end was trimmed by 5 bases and the J gene end by 4 bases; junction bases not matched to a gene: 11. The CDR3 sequence is 15 residues long. The CDR3 is CASSQGVLDRYEQYF. The DNA of the CDR3 is TGTGCCAGCAGTCAGGGGGTCCTAGATCGGTACGAGCAGTACTTC.

This clonotype was picked up many times. The V gene is TRBV24-1, the J gene TRBJ2-1, with a possible D match to TRBD2 (5 bases). V was shortened by 3 bases and J by 10 bases, with 9 bases between the two germline ends. Germline values: CDR1 KGHDR, CDR2 SFDVKD. This CDR3 contains 12 residues. Written as DNA, the CDR3 is TGTGCCACCAGTGATCCCCAGCGGGAGCAGTTCTTC. Protein: CATSDPQREQFF.

The rearrangement uses TRBV11-2 and TRBJ2-2; 7 bases align to TRBD1. The CDR3 totals 17 residues. Losses at the gene ends were 5 bases for V and 3 bases for J; bases not matched to a gene: 12. Germline V gene sequence: CDR1 SGHAT, CDR2 FQNNGV. CDR3 bases: TGTGCCAGCAGCAAAGGGGCAGGGGGAGTGTACACCGGGGAGCTGTTTTTT. It translates to CASSKGAGGVYTGELFF.